A selection of T cell receptor beta chains follows, all from one sample in a study of OX40 agonist ivuxolimab in advanced cancers. Generated by immunoSEQ multiplex PCR, the TCRdb table keeps only in-frame clones and is missing some. The sample records 100,000 to 120,000 clones, roughly 89% being singletons. The sample consisted of CD4+ or CD8+ T cells sorted from blood, taken in a trial of the OX40 agonist ivuxolimab. Receptor source: an adult with an advanced solid tumor such as melanoma, head and neck, liver or kidney cancer. Each CDR3 is given with its conserved first and last residue. A D gene is named only where the DNA matches it firmly. Clone size, where shown, is once, few, many, or a class for clones that have expanded.

>.|.|TRBV5-1|TRBJ1-4
TGCGCCAGCAGCTTTGACAGTACTAATGAAAAACTGTTTTTT
CASSFDSTNEKLFF
>.|.|TRBV19|TRBJ2-3
TGTGCCAGTAGTACTAGACGGACAACAGATACGCAGTATTTT
CASSTRRTTDTQYF
>TRBD1|.|TRBV5-4|TRBJ1-1
TGTGCCAGCAGCCCCGGGACAGGGGATATGAACACTGAAGCTTTCTTT
CASSPGTGDMNTEAFF
>TRBD1|.|TRBV29-1|TRBJ1-1
TGCAGCGTTGATGTTCCGGGACAGGGAGGCACTGAAGCTTTCTTT
CSVDVPGQGGTEAFF
>.|.|TRBV15|TRBJ1-3
TGTGCCACCAGCAGAGATCGCGTCTCTGGAAACACCATATATTTT
CATSRDRVSGNTIYF
>.|.|TRBV4-3|TRBJ2-1
TGCGCCAGCAGCCCCTCGTTTGGGGACAGCGGGTACAATGAGCAGTTCTTC
CASSPSFGDSGYNEQFF
>.|.|TRBV19|TRBJ1-5
TGTGCCAGTAGTATAGTAGCCCGGGACACTCCCCAGCATTTT
CASSIVARDTPQHF
>.|once|TRBV7-2|TRBJ2-1
TGTGCCAGCAGCGGTCCGAGCTCCTACAATGAGCAGTTCTTC
CASSGPSSYNEQFF
>.|.|TRBV11-3|TRBJ2-1
TGTGCCAGCAGCTTGGACAGTACCTACAATGAGCAGTTCTTC
CASSLDSTYNEQFF
>TRBD1|.|TRBV6-5|TRBJ1-2
TGTGCCAGCAGCCGACAGGGCAACTATGGCTACACCTTC
CASSRQGNYGYTF
>.|.|TRBV5-4|TRBJ2-7
TGTGCCAGCAGCTTGGAAGTTAGCTCTAGCTCCTACGAGCAGTACTTC
CASSLEVSSSSYEQYF
>.|.|TRBV5-1|TRBJ1-6
TGCGCCAGCAGCTTGGAGGGTAATTCACCCCTCCACTTT
CASSLEGNSPLHF
>.|.|TRBV5-4|TRBJ1-1
TGTGCCAGCAGCCCCCGGGGCAGTTTTACGATGAACACTGAAGCTTTCTTT
CASSPRGSFTMNTEAFF
>.|.|TRBV7-9|TRBJ1-5
TGTGCCAGCAGTCGGGGGAATCAGCCCCAGCATTTT
CASSRGNQPQHF
>.|.|TRBV5-1|TRBJ1-4
TGCGCCAGCAGGGAAGTGTCTACTAATGAAAAACTGTTTTTT
CASREVSTNEKLFF
>.|.|TRBV5-8|TRBJ1-3
TGTGCCAGCAGCTTGGCCGAGAACTCGCCTTCTGGAAACACCATATATTTT
CASSLAENSPSGNTIYF
>TRBD2|.|TRBV7-8|TRBJ2-7
TGTGCCAGCAGTCGTAGACTAGCGGGAGCCGAAGGGCAGTACTTC
CASSRRLAGAEGQYF
>.|.|TRBV19|TRBJ1-1
TGTGCCAGTAGTATAAGCCGTTACACTGAAGCTTTCTTT
CASSISRYTEAFF
>.|.|TRBV18|TRBJ1-5
TGTGCCAGCTCACTGCGCCAGACTGATCAGCCCCAGCATTTT
CASSLRQTDQPQHF
>.|.|TRBV4-2|TRBJ2-7
TGTGCCAGCAGTCCGCCGGGGTTTCCCTACGAGCAGTACTTC
CASSPPGFPYEQYF
>.|.|TRBV19|TRBJ2-7
TGTGCCAGTAGTATAAGTGCAGGCTCCTACGAGCAGTACTTC
CASSISAGSYEQYF
>TRBD1|.|TRBV27|TRBJ2-1
TGTGCCAGCAGGGCGGGACAGGGATACAATGAGCAGTTCTTC
CASRAGQGYNEQFF
>TRBD2|few|TRBV7-2|TRBJ2-5
TGTGCCAGCAGCCGTACTAGCGGCGACCAAGAGACCCAGTACTTC
CASSRTSGDQETQYF
>.|.|TRBV19|TRBJ1-1
TGTGCCTCAACAAGGGCAGGGAACACTGAAGCTTTCTTT
CASTRAGNTEAFF
>.|.|TRBV28|TRBJ1-1
TGTGCCAGCAGACATCAATGGGGGACCGCGCTAACGGGTGAAGCTTTCTTT
CASRHQWGTALTGEAFF
>.|.|TRBV5-1|TRBJ2-3
TGCGCCAGCAGCCTAGGGGTTTCAGCAGATACGCAGTATTTT
CASSLGVSADTQYF
>TRBD1|.|TRBV7-3|TRBJ2-7
TGTGCCAGCAGCCGGGGACAGGGGTCAGACGAGCAGTACTTC
CASSRGQGSDEQYF
>.|.|TRBV30|TRBJ2-3
TGTGCCTGGAGTATCGACTGGTCTAGCACAGATACGCAGTATTTT
CAWSIDWSSTDTQYF
>.|.|TRBV28|TRBJ2-2
TGTGCCAGCAGTTTCTTTAGCGCATCGAACACCGGGGAGCTGTTTTTT
CASSFFSASNTGELFF
>.|.|TRBV19|TRBJ1-1
TGTGCCAGTAGTCGAATGGGACGGAACACTGAAGCTTTCTTT
CASSRMGRNTEAFF
>.|.|TRBV5-1|TRBJ2-1
TGCGCCAGCAGCCGAGGGCGGGTCAACAATGAGCAGTTCTTC
CASSRGRVNNEQFF
>.|.|TRBV25-1|TRBJ1-6
TGTGCCAGCAGACCCCCCGGGGCGGGAACCTATAATTCACCCCTCCACTTT
CASRPPGAGTYNSPLHF
>.|.|TRBV10-3|TRBJ2-1
TGTGCCATCAGTGAGTCATTTTCCCGGCATGAGCAGTTCTTC
CAISESFSRHEQFF
>TRBD2|.|TRBV9|TRBJ2-1
TGTGCCAGCAGCCCCTTAGCGGGAGCGAATGAGCAGTTCTTC
CASSPLAGANEQFF
>.|.|TRBV4-2|TRBJ1-1
TGTGCCAGCAGCCAAGATTTGGGACGTGAAGCTTTCTTT
CASSQDLGREAFF
>.|.|TRBV7-9|TRBJ1-5
TGTGCCAGCAGCTCTGACACGGATTTTAGCAATCAGCCCCAGCATTTT
CASSSDTDFSNQPQHF
>.|few|TRBV5-1|TRBJ2-6
TGCGCCAGCAGCATCCGACAGGTGCACTCCTCTGGGGCCAACGTCCTGACTTTC
CASSIRQVHSSGANVLTF
>.|.|TRBV20-1|TRBJ2-7
TGCAGTGTTCCGACTTATAACGAGCAGTACTTC
CSVPTYNEQYF
>.|.|TRBV7-2|TRBJ2-7
TGTGCCAGCAGCTTAAGGGATCTCTACGAGCAGTACTTC
CASSLRDLYEQYF
>.|.|TRBV27|TRBJ1-1
TGTGCCAGCAGCCTTAACAGAAACACTGAAGCTTTCTTT
CASSLNRNTEAFF
>.|.|TRBV9|TRBJ2-5
TGTGCCAGCAGCAAACGGGCTACCCAAGAGACCCAGTACTTC
CASSKRATQETQYF
>.|.|TRBV19|TRBJ1-5
TGTGCCAGTAGTATAAACAAAGGAGGCAATCAGCCCCAGCATTTT
CASSINKGGNQPQHF
>.|.|TRBV7-3|TRBJ1-2
TGTGCCAGCAGCTTAAATGGGGGCCTCTACGATGGCTACACCTTC
CASSLNGGLYDGYTF
>.|.|TRBV4-3|TRBJ2-3
TGCGCCAGCAGCCAAGTAAAGGACCCCGGGGATACGCAGTATTTT
CASSQVKDPGDTQYF
>.|.|TRBV9|TRBJ1-5
TGTGCCAGCAGCGCCTCTGGGGCAACCGGGCAGCCCCAGCATTTT
CASSASGATGQPQHF
>.|.|TRBV7-9|TRBJ2-1
TGTGCCAGCAGCCTAATAGGGAAGGGCCACAATGAGCAGTTCTTC
CASSLIGKGHNEQFF
>.|once|TRBV9|TRBJ1-6
TGTGCCAGCAGCACCAACGATGAGGGAGCACCCCTCCACTTT
CASSTNDEGAPLHF